This T cell receptor (beta chain) appears in the sequencing data of a study of sequential checkpoint blockade in melanoma (dated by TCRdb to the late 2010s). With respect to the entire study: Patients were randomized 1:1 to first-line nivolumab followed by ipilimumab (arm A) or ipilimumab followed by nivolumab (arm B). Maintenance nivolumab was given following each of the two trial sequences. DNA from around 95 pretreatment melanoma tumor samples underwent TCRbeta immunosequencing. For approximately 20 patients, matched tumor biopsies were taken both before treatment and at week 13, after single-agent nivolumab (arm A) or ipilimumab (arm B). About 82% of the matched tumor biopsy pairs taken before and after treatment were from the same lesion. Paper-wide results and their limitations: Tumor T-cell fraction and clonality correlated with PD-L1 staining and CD8+ T-cell counts but not with mutational load. In the nivolumab-first arm (arm A), an association was found between pretreatment tumor TIL clonality and response (P = .04). Small sample sizes and reduced statistical power limited the within-arm analyses of tumor T-cell fraction. Patients with increases in tumor T-cell fraction and clonality by week 13 were approximately 30 times more likely to achieve clinical benefit. The model for predicting response that combines TCR metrics with mutation burden needs to be validated in larger, independent patient cohorts.

By how much of the sample it makes up, this clone is medium-sized (0.01 to 0.1%). Its recognized antigen is unknown. No base qualities exist here, and no much larger clone lies one base off it. The cysteine opens and the phenylalanine closes a CDR3 of 15 amino acids. The only DNA kept is the CDR3, 45 bases in frame from the first base. CDR1 and CDR2, looked up from the germline V gene, are SGHNT and YENEEA. V has 3 bases trimmed and J has 4 bases trimmed; junction bases matching no gene number 5. According to the study, the label for this sample's treatment or condition signals: randomized to nivolumab then ipilimumab (arm A) or the reverse (arm B). Prior DNA-damaging chemotherapy had not been received by any trial patient. Samples came from patients with melanoma in CheckMate 064, a randomized, open-label phase II trial of sequential checkpoint blockade. Genomic DNA from formalin-fixed paraffin-embedded (FFPE) tissue samples was used for tumor TCR sequencing.

TCRbeta CDR3 regions were immunosequenced from genomic DNA with the immunoSEQ Assay. Before high-throughput sequencing, the genomic DNA was amplified using bias-controlled multiplex PCR. As for the authors' bioinformatics: To quantify the absolute abundance of each unique TCRbeta CDR3 region, the sequences were collapsed and filtered. Clonality, defined as 1 minus Pielou's evenness, was calculated using productive rearrangements only. To compute tumor T-cell fraction, TCRbeta template counts were normalized to usable DNA, with usable DNA estimated from several housekeeping genes. Clones with significantly greater frequencies in on-treatment versus baseline samples were identified using a previously published method. Imported from immuneACCESS, the table was reduced by TCRdb to in-frame sequences with V and J called. These copies leave out some clones; in studies compared against another copy, an unresolved V gene accounts for under half, and the cause of the remainder is not known. The V and J calls and clone size were taken over from that table, and D and trimming were inferred from the DNA. This sample lists around 1,800 clones; under 20% were detected once. Clones ranked in the top ten supply around 13% of the sample.

The sample consisted of tumor tissue (inferred from file names), taken from a patient given nivolumab and ipilimumab in sequence. This receptor was obtained from a human donor with melanoma. This receptor chain uses TRBV11-3 and TRBJ2-5; the central 10 bases match TRBD2. In nucleotides, the sequence is TGTGCCAGCAGCTTCTCTTTAGCGGGAGGAGAGACCCAGTACTTC. This codes for CASSFSLAGGETQYF.